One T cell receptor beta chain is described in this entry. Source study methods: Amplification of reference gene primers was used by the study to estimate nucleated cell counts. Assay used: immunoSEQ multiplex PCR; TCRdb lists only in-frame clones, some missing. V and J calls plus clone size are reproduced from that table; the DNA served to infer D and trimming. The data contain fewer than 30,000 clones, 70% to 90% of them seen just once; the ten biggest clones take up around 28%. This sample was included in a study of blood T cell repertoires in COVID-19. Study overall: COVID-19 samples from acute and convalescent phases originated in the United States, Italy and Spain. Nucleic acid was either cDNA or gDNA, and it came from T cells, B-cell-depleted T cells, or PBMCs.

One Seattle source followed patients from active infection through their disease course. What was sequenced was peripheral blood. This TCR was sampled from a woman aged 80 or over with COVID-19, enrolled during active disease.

CDR3 residues: CASSPSRERQETQYF. The CDR3 nucleotides are TGTGCCAGCTCACCATCCAGGGAACGACAAGAGACCCAGTACTTC. The chain has TRBV18 and TRBJ2-5; tentative D call: TRBD1 (5 bases). Trimming took off 2 bases at V and 2 bases at J, with 12 bases between the two ends. The CDR3 sequence is 15 residues long. The germline gives CDR1 KGHSH, CDR2 LQKENI.